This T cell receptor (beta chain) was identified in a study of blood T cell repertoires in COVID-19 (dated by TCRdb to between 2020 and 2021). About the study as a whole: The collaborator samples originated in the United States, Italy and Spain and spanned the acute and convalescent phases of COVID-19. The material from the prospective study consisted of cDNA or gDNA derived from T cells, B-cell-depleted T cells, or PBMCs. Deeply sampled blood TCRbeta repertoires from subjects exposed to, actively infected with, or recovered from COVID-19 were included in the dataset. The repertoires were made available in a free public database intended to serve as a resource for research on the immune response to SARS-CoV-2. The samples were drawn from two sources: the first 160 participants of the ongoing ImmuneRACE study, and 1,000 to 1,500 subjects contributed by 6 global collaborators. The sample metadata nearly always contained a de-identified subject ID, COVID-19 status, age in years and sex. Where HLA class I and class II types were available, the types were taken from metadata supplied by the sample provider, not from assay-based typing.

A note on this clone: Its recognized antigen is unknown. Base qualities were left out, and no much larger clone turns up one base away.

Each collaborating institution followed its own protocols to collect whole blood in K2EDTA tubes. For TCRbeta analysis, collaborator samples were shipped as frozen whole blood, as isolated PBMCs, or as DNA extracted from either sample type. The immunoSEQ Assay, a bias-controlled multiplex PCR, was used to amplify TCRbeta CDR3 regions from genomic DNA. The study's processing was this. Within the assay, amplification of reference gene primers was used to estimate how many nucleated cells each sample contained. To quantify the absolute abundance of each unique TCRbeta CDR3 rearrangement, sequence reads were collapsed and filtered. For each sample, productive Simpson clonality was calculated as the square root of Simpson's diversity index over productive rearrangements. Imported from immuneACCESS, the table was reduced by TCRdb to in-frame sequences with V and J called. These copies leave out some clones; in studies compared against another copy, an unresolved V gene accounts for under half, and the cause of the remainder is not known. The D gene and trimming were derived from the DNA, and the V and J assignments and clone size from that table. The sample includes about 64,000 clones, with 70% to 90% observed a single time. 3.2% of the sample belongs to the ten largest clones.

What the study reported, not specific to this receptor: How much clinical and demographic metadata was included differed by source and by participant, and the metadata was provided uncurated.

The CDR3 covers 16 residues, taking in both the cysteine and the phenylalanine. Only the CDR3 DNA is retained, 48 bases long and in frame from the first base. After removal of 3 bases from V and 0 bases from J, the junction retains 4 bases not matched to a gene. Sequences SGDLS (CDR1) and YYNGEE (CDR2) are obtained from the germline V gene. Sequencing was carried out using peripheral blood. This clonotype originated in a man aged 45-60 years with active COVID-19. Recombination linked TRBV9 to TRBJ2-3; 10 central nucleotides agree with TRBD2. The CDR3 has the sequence CASSDSGGASTDTQYF. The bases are TGTGCCAGCAGCGACAGCGGGGGGGCCAGCACAGATACGCAGTATTTT.